The rows below give T cell receptor beta chains drawn from one sample of a study of blood T cells in healthy people across ages. TCRdb itself ran the 5' RACE reads through MiXCR, one entry per CDR3 protein. The repertoire holds more than 500,000 distinct CDR3 sequences, around a quarter seen once, with about 3.3% in the top ten. This sample also appeared in a second study, on T cells of mothers and their children.

Sequences were obtained from blood. Receptors originate from a boy aged 2 to 10 in good health. Each CDR3 is given with its conserved first and last residue. Fields, in order: CDR3 length, clone size, V gene, J gene, D gene, CDR3 protein, CDR3 DNA. The D gene is left open where the match is weak. Some rows mark clone size as missing; the rest say once, few, many or name a class of expanded clone.

len: 12; abundance: .; v_gene: TRBV20-1; j_gene: TRBJ2-5; d_gene: .; CDR3aa: CSARPAQETQYF; CDR3nt: TGCAGTGCTAGACCAGCTCAAGAGACCCAGTACTTC
len: 15; abundance: once; v_gene: TRBV5-8; j_gene: TRBJ2-4; d_gene: TRBD2; CDR3aa: CASLPRAGGKDIQYF; CDR3nt: TGTGCCAGCCTCCCCAGGGCGGGAGGGAAGGACATTCAGTACTTC
len: 15; abundance: few; v_gene: TRBV3-1; j_gene: TRBJ1-2; d_gene: TRBD1; CDR3aa: CASSLLGQGTMGYTF; CDR3nt: TGTGCCAGCAGCCTCCTTGGACAGGGTACGATGGGCTACACCTTC
len: 13; abundance: few; v_gene: TRBV10-3; j_gene: TRBJ2-5; d_gene: TRBD1; CDR3aa: CANDRGRRETQYF; CDR3nt: TGTGCCAACGACAGGGGCCGGAGGGAGACCCAGTACTTC
len: 13; abundance: few; v_gene: TRBV5-1; j_gene: TRBJ2-5; d_gene: TRBD1; CDR3aa: CASRRDREETQYF; CDR3nt: TGCGCCAGCAGACGGGACAGAGAAGAGACCCAGTACTTC
len: 15; abundance: .; v_gene: TRBV6-7; j_gene: TRBJ1-6; d_gene: .; CDR3aa: CASSYSGTGDSPLHF; CDR3nt: TGTGCCAGCAGTTACTCTGGGACCGGCGATTCACCCCTCCACTTT
len: 15; abundance: .; v_gene: TRBV12-3/TRBV12-4; j_gene: TRBJ1-2; d_gene: TRBD1; CDR3aa: CASSPPPDRANGYTF; CDR3nt: TGTGCCAGCAGTCCCCCCCCTGACAGGGCAAATGGCTACACCTTC
len: 15; abundance: few; v_gene: TRBV6-5; j_gene: TRBJ2-7; d_gene: TRBD2; CDR3aa: CASSQLAGVIGEQYF; CDR3nt: TGTGCCAGCAGCCAACTAGCGGGAGTAATCGGGGAGCAGTACTTC
len: 14; abundance: few; v_gene: TRBV3-1; j_gene: TRBJ2-5; d_gene: TRBD2; CDR3aa: CASSHSSGEETQYF; CDR3nt: TGTGCCAGCAGCCATTCTAGCGGGGAAGAGACCCAGTACTTC
len: 14; abundance: many; v_gene: TRBV6-5; j_gene: TRBJ2-7; d_gene: TRBD1; CDR3aa: CASSPGQGLYEQYF; CDR3nt: TGTGCCAGCTCACCGGGACAGGGGCTCTACGAGCAGTACTTC